Listed here are 23 T cell receptor beta chains from one sample, sequenced in a study of cytotoxic CD8 clonotypes in ibrutinib-treated CLL. Sequencing was performed with immunoSEQ multiplex PCR; in TCRdb, only in-frame clones are kept and a portion is missing. The sample has 15,000 or so clones, around 64% seen once. Material: PBMCs, obtained before ibrutinib treatment. These receptor sequences come from a human donor with chronic lymphocytic leukemia.

The J gene is TRBJ2-7, the V gene TRBV5-4; the match to TRBD1 covers 10 bases. This CDR3 is built from 13 residues. V shed 0 bases and J 10 bases; nucleotides not matched to a gene: 4. In germline, CDR1 is SGHNT, CDR2 YYREEE (reference sequence). CDR3 bases: TGTGCCAGCAGCTTGGCGGGACAGGGGAGACAGTACTTC. It is translated as CASSLAGQGRQYF.

The rearrangement links TRBV9 to TRBJ2-3, with a weak D call TRBD2 (7 bases). CDR1 is SGDLS and CDR2 is YYNGEE in the germline V gene. The CDR3 consists of 16 residues. The V end lost 3 bases, the J end lost 6 bases, and 20 bases lay between the germline ends. The chain's CDR3 is CASSGGLAGAWDTQYF. CDR3 coding DNA: TGTGCCAGCAGCGGGGGTCTGGCGGGGGCATGGGATACGCAGTATTTT.

In DNA, the CDR3 is TGTGCCATGTCTGGGACGACTAATGAAAAACTGTTTTTT. Its protein product is CAMSGTTNEKLFF. The chain recombines TRBV19 with TRBJ1-4; TRBD1 is a possible D gene (5 bases). Germline values: CDR1 LNHDA, CDR2 SQIVND (reference sequence). Trimming shortened V by 10 bases and J by 2 bases, and 11 bases separated the two germline ends. CDR3 size: 13 residues. Supplemented by reference TRBV19 and TRBJ1-4, the full variable domain reads DGGITQSPKYLFRKEGQNVTLSCEQNLNHDAMYWYRQDPGQGLRLIYYSQIVNDFQKGDIAEGYSVSREKKESFPLTVTSAQKNPTAFYLCAMSGTTNEKLFFGSGTQLSVL.

This clone was found once. The chain joins TRBV10-1 to TRBJ1-1; D gene unclear. The V and J ends lost 4 bases and 5 bases respectively, with 8 bases between them. The CDR3 has 12 residues. Germline lookup yields CDR1 WNHNN and CDR2 SYGVQD (reference sequence). The CDR3 DNA reads as TGCGCCAGCAGTGCGGGTGAGACTGAAGCTTTCTTT. Translating it yields CASSAGETEAFF.

This clone has more than one count but fewer than ten. The chain uses TRBV7-9 and TRBJ1-1, with unresolved D. The CDR3 spans 13 residues. Germline V lookup: CDR1 SEHNR, CDR2 FQNEAQ (reference sequence). The V gene lost 5 bases and the J gene lost 7 bases, with 14 bases spanning the gap. Written as DNA, the CDR3 is TGTGCCAGCAGCGTCGTGGCCTCGGTTGAAGCTTTCTTT. Protein: CASSVVASVEAFF. The variable domain in full, with the rest retrieved from reference TRBV7-9 and TRBJ1-1, is DTGVSQNPRHKITKRGQNVTFRCDPISEHNRLYWYRQTLGQGPEFLTYFQNEAQLEKSRLLSDRFSAERPKGSFSTLEIQRTEQGDSAMYLCASSVVASVEAFFGQGTRLTVV.

DNA of the CDR3: TGTGCCACCAGCAGACCGGGACAGGGAGAAAACATTCAGTACTTC. This translates into CATSRPGQGENIQYF. The genes are TRBV15 and TRBJ2-4, with 9 bases matching TRBD1. The V segment lost 2 bases and the J segment 5 bases; nucleotides outside the gene matches: 4. The CDR3 has 15 amino acids. Germline loops: CDR1 LNHNV, CDR2 YYDKDF (reference sequence).

This clone is termed medium-sized. V usage is TRBV11-2 and J usage is TRBJ2-7; 7 nucleotides line up with TRBD2. This CDR3 comprises 15 residues. The ends lost 5 bases at V and 0 bases at J; junction bases unmatched: 7. CDR1 and CDR2 (germline): SGHAT, FQNNGV. The CDR3 sequence is CASSHPWDYSYEQYF. The CDR3 coding sequence is TGTGCCAGCAGCCATCCCTGGGACTACTCCTACGAGCAGTACTTC. The full variable domain, its missing parts supplied by reference TRBV11-2 and TRBJ2-7, is EAGVAQSPRYKIIEKRQSVAFWCNPISGHATLYWYQQILGQGPKLLIQFQNNGVVDDSQLPKDRFSAERLKGVDSTLKIQPAKLEDSAVYLCASSHPWDYSYEQYFGPGTRLTVT.

This clone was detected a few times. V gene TRBV27 combines with J gene TRBJ2-2, with D unclear. This CDR3 spans 14 amino acids. V gave up 3 bases and J gave up 6 bases, with 11 bases separating them. Germline V lookup: CDR1 MNHEY, CDR2 SMNVEV (reference sequence). The CDR3 reads CASSFDRIPGELFF. The CDR3 DNA is TGTGCCAGCAGTTTCGACCGGATTCCCGGGGAGCTGTTTTTT.

The chain combines TRBV4-1 with TRBJ1-4, with D tentatively TRBD1 (5 bases). The CDR3 sequence is 14 residues long. V was trimmed by 7 bases and J by 5 bases, leaving 14 bases between them. CDR1 MGHRA and CDR2 YSYEKL come from the germline V gene. Written as DNA, the CDR3 is TGCGCCAGCACCCCGGGCCCAGGGAATGAAAAACTGTTTTTT. Translation: CASTPGPGNEKLFF.

This clone has ten or more counts. This chain uses TRBV10-3 with TRBJ2-7; 12 nucleotides align to TRBD2. V shed 10 bases, J shed 3 bases, and the junction held 10 bases outside the gene matches. CDR1 ENHRY and CDR2 SYGVKD come from the germline V gene. There are 15 residues in the CDR3. The chain's CDR3 is CATYSSSGGDYEQYF. The CDR3 coding sequence is TGTGCCACCTACTCTTCTAGCGGGGGGGACTACGAGCAGTACTTC.

The DNA for the CDR3 is TGTGCCATCAGGGAGGGAGACTATGGCTACACCTTC. Translation gives CAIREGDYGYTF. The rearrangement uses TRBV10-3 and TRBJ1-2; D not certain. CDR1 and CDR2 (germline): ENHRY, SYGVKD. The CDR3 covers 12 residues. V lost 6 bases and J 3 bases, leaving 8 bases between the germline ends.

The chain links TRBV5-4 to TRBJ1-1, with TRBD1 matching 10 bases. CDR1 SGHNT and CDR2 YYREEE come from the germline V gene (reference sequence). The V gene end was trimmed by 4 bases and the J gene end by 7 bases; junction bases not matched to a gene: 7. This CDR3 comprises 14 residues. CDR3 DNA: TGTGCCAGCAGCCGGGACAGGGGTACAGGTGAAGCTTTCTTT. It specifies CASSRDRGTGEAFF.

The rearrangement uses TRBV13 and TRBJ1-2, with no clear D. This CDR3 is built from 13 residues. The germline gives CDR1 PRHDT, CDR2 FYEKMQ (reference sequence). V was clipped by 8 bases and J by 1 base, with 11 bases between them. CDR3: CASARDNNYGYTF. The CDR3, as DNA: TGTGCCAGCGCCCGGGATAATAACTATGGCTACACCTTC. The variable domain in full, with the rest retrieved from reference TRBV13 and TRBJ1-2, is AAGVIQSPRHLIKEKRETATLKCYPIPRHDTVYWYQQGPGQDPQFLISFYEKMQSDKGSIPDRFSAQQFSDYHSELNMSSLELGDSALYFCASARDNNYGYTFGSGTRLTVV.

The rearrangement links TRBV5-4 to TRBJ1-1, with a tentative D call TRBD1 (6 bases). CDR3 length: 17 amino acids. CDR1 is SGHNT and CDR2 is YYREEE in the germline V gene (reference sequence). V was clipped by 4 bases and J by 1 base, with 20 bases between them. The CDR3 reads CASSPSPPGTWNTEAFF. Here the CDR3 DNA reads TGTGCCAGCAGCCCTAGCCCACCCGGGACATGGAACACTGAAGCTTTCTTT. Looking up the rest from reference TRBV5-4 and TRBJ1-1 gives the full variable domain: ETGVTQSPTHLIKTRGQQVTLRCSSQSGHNTVSWYQQALGQGPQFIFQYYREEENGRGNFPPRFSGLQFPNYSSELNVNALELDDSALYLCASSPSPPGTWNTEAFFGQGTRLTVV.

This clone has a single count. J is TRBJ2-7 and V is TRBV7-9, with a weak D call TRBD1 (6 bases). This CDR3 is built from 14 residues. Germline V gene lookup returns CDR1 SEHNR and CDR2 FQNEAQ (reference sequence). V was trimmed by 5 bases and J by 7 bases, leaving 18 bases between them. In DNA, the CDR3 is TGTGCCAGCAGCAAACAAACAGGGTCGTGGGAGCAGTACTTC. Its protein product is CASSKQTGSWEQYF.

This clone showed up just a few times. This sequence joins TRBV5-4 and TRBJ2-5; D is unresolved. The CDR3 is 11 residues long. Trimming stripped 0 bases from V and 3 bases from J, with 0 bases between. CDR1 and CDR2 (germline): SGHNT, YYREEE (reference sequence). CDR3 protein: CASSLEETQYF. The CDR3 region has the DNA TGTGCCAGCAGCTTGGAAGAGACCCAGTACTTC.

The CDR3 loop is CASSQPDSGEEAFF. The DNA of the CDR3 is TGCGCCAGCAGCCAACCTGATTCAGGGGAAGAAGCTTTCTTT. V and J are TRBV4-1 and TRBJ1-1; the D gene is possibly TRBD1 (6 bases). This CDR3 has 14 amino acids. V lost 2 bases, J lost 8 bases, and 15 bases lay in between. Germline CDR1 MGHRA, CDR2 YSYEKL.

By share, this clone counts as medium-sized (0.01 to 0.1%). CDR3 DNA: TGTGCCACCAGCAGACACGGACAATTCGAGACCCAGTACTTC. Residues: CATSRHGQFETQYF. This sequence joins TRBV15 and TRBJ2-5; D perhaps matches TRBD1 (5 bases). Trimming removed 2 bases from V and 5 bases from J, with 12 bases in between. The germline CDR1 and CDR2 sequences are LNHNV and YYDKDF (reference sequence). The CDR3 is made up of 14 amino acids.

The chain employs TRBV7-9 and TRBJ2-1; tentatively, D is TRBD2 (6 bases). The CDR3 covers 14 residues. V gave up 2 bases and J gave up 6 bases, with 11 bases separating them. CDR1 is SEHNR and CDR2 is FQNEAQ in the germline V gene (reference sequence). The chain's CDR3 is CASSLRLGPNEQFF. DNA for the CDR3: TGTGCCAGCAGCTTACGACTAGGCCCCAATGAGCAGTTCTTC.

V is TRBV7-9 and J is TRBJ1-1, with D maybe TRBD1 (6 bases). The CDR3 totals 13 residues. The V gene's germline CDR1 is SEHNR and CDR2 FQNEAQ (reference sequence). Trimming took 1 base from V and 6 from J, leaving 9 bases between them. CDR3 bases: TGTGCCAGCAGCTTAGAAGGGGGGTCTGAAGCTTTCTTT. This gives the protein CASSLEGGSEAFF. The whole variable domain, filled in from reference TRBV7-9 and TRBJ1-1, reads DTGVSQNPRHKITKRGQNVTFRCDPISEHNRLYWYRQTLGQGPEFLTYFQNEAQLEKSRLLSDRFSAERPKGSFSTLEIQRTEQGDSAMYLCASSLEGGSEAFFGQGTRLTVV.

The chain is built from TRBV2 and TRBJ2-2, with 14 positions matching TRBD2. With 9 bases clipped from V and 1 base from J, the junction kept 4 bases outside the gene matches. The CDR3 runs to 16 residues. The germline V gene encodes CDR1 SNHLY and CDR2 FYNNEI. CDR3 DNA: TGTGCCAGAGGGACTAGCGGGGGCCGGAACACCGGGGAGCTGTTTTTT. The encoded protein is CARGTSGGRNTGELFF.

This clone was seen a handful of times. Other DNA sequences from this sample encode an identical CDR3 as well. V gene TRBV11-2 combines with J gene TRBJ1-2; D perhaps matches TRBD1 (6 bases). V gave up 5 bases and J gave up 7 bases, with 14 bases separating them. CDR3 length: 13 residues. The germline CDR1 and CDR2 sequences are SGHAT and FQNNGV. The CDR3 region has the DNA TGTGCCAGCAGCCTCGGGGGGGGCGGTGGCTACACCTTC. Amino acid sequence: CASSLGGGGGYTF. The variable domain in full, with the rest retrieved from reference TRBV11-2 and TRBJ1-2, is EAGVAQSPRYKIIEKRQSVAFWCNPISGHATLYWYQQILGQGPKLLIQFQNNGVVDDSQLPKDRFSAERLKGVDSTLKIQPAKLEDSAVYLCASSLGGGGGYTFGSGTRLTVV.

The V call is TRBV5-4, the J call TRBJ2-3; D unresolved. Trimming took 0 bases from V and 7 from J, leaving 6 bases between them. This CDR3 region has 12 residues. Germline lookup yields CDR1 SGHNT and CDR2 YYREEE (reference sequence). CDR3 region: CASSLGFNTQYF. Written as DNA, the CDR3 is TGTGCCAGCAGCTTGGGGTTCAATACGCAGTATTTT.